The 21 T cell receptor beta chains in this list originate from one sample, sequenced in a study of shared clonotypes between healthy human individuals (dated by TCRdb to 2019 to 2021). The library was generated by the immunoSEQ multiplex PCR assay. TCRdb stores this immuneACCESS table with in-frame sequences only. Part of the clones is absent; in the studies checked, under half of the shortfall reflects unresolved V genes, and no reason is known for the rest. For this sample the table gives more than 400,000 clones, of which almost 80% were detected only once. The biggest ten clones account for about 11% of the sample. Material for sequencing was PBMCs. The receptors were gathered from a woman in her 40s in good health. Some clones in this sample may be carry-over from other donors' samples.

V gene TRBV30 combines with J gene TRBJ1-3; D is unclear. Gene TRBJ2-2 matches the end of the DNA better, so the J call may be wrong. Per the germline V gene, CDR1 is GTSNPN and CDR2 is SVGIG (reference sequence). This CDR3 region has 12 residues. CDR3 residues: CAWSYGSGELFF. DNA for the CDR3: TGTGCCTGGAGCTACGGGTCCGGGGAGCTGTTTTTT.

This chain connects TRBV9 to TRBJ2-5; D is unclear. Trimming stripped 0 bases from V and 1 base from J, with 4 bases between. Germline-derived CDR1 and CDR2 are SGDLS and YYNGEE. The CDR3 runs 13 residues. This chain's CDR3 is CASSVDSQETQYF. DNA of the CDR3: TGTGCCAGCAGCGTAGACAGCCAAGAGACCCAGTACTTC.

This clone was recorded only once. This chain joins TRBV2 and TRBJ2-7; D is perhaps TRBD2 (6 bases). Trimming left V 6 bases short and J 6 bases short, with 15 bases between. Germline lookup yields CDR1 SNHLY and CDR2 FYNNEI. CDR3 length equals 13 residues. The CDR3 nucleotides read TGTGCCAGCAGATCCCGACTAGTCAGCGAGCAGTACTTC. This sequence encodes CASRSRLVSEQYF.

The rearrangement uses TRBV19 and TRBJ2-3; maybe TRBD2 (7 bases). The V and J ends lost 10 bases and 4 bases respectively, with 24 bases between them. There are 16 residues in the CDR3. Germline V gene sequence: CDR1 LNHDA, CDR2 SQIVND (reference sequence). The DNA of the CDR3 is TGTGCCACCACACCAACGCCAGGGAGGGGGGCAGATACGCAGTATTTT. This translates into CATTPTPGRGADTQYF.

This chain uses TRBV2 with TRBJ2-2; 11 bases are a match to TRBD2. The V and J ends lost 7 bases and 7 bases, in that order; junction bases with no gene match: 5. The length of the CDR3 is 14 residues. The V gene's germline CDR1 is SNHLY and CDR2 FYNNEI. The CDR3 spells CASKTSGTSGELFF. The CDR3 coding sequence is TGTGCCAGCAAGACTAGCGGGACGAGCGGGGAGCTGTTTTTT.

The chain combines TRBV5-1 with TRBJ1-1; a possible D gene is TRBD1 (5 bases). This CDR3 region has 14 residues. The V end lost 3 bases, the J end lost 1 base, and 10 bases lay between the germline ends. Germline lookup yields CDR1 SGHRS and CDR2 YFSETQ. The CDR3 is CASSWGVPNTEAFF. The CDR3 nucleotides are TGCGCCAGCAGCTGGGGGGTACCGAACACTGAAGCTTTCTTT.

There are a few counts of this clone. The V call is TRBV10-1, the J call TRBJ2-7; 7 positions match TRBD2. The germline gives CDR1 WNHNN, CDR2 SYGVQD (reference sequence). The CDR3 covers 16 residues. J was trimmed by 0 bases and V by 6 bases; bases with no gene match: 11. This chain's CDR3 is CASSAGLAGHSYEQYF. CDR3 nucleotides: TGCGCCAGCAGCGCCGGCTTAGCGGGTCACTCCTACGAGCAGTACTTC.

This clone was counted once. CDR3: CASLPMGVGYNEQFF. The CDR3 region has the DNA TGCGCCAGCCTGCCCATGGGAGTCGGCTACAATGAGCAGTTCTTC. The genes are TRBV10-2 and TRBJ2-1, with D tentatively TRBD2 (5 bases). V was shortened by 8 bases and J by 3 bases, with 17 bases between the two germline ends. The CDR3 contains 15 residues. Germline V gene sequence: CDR1 WSHSY, CDR2 SAAADI.

With regard to this clone: The germline gene is not matched at one end of the junction; a read error may be the cause. V gene TRBV11-1 combines with J gene TRBJ2-1; TRBD1 is a possible D gene (6 bases). Germline V gene lookup returns CDR1 SGHAT and CDR2 FQDESV (reference sequence). The CDR3 spans 14 residues. The DNA for the CDR3 is TGTGCCAGCAGCTTAGAGCAGGGGCTGGGTGAGCAGCTCTTC. Its translation: CASSLEQGLGEQLF.

The chain carries TRBV5-1 and TRBJ2-5; D is possibly TRBD2 (6 bases). This CDR3 is built from 14 residues. V lost 3 bases and J 3 bases, leaving 12 bases between the germline ends. Per germline, CDR1 SGHRS and CDR2 YFSETQ. The CDR3 DNA reads as TGCGCCAGCAGCTCCGGGACTGCCAAAGAGACCCAGTACTTC. This encodes CASSSGTAKETQYF. Full variable domain (remainder filled in from reference TRBV5-1 and TRBJ2-5): KAGVTQTPRYLIKTRGQQVTLSCSPISGHRSVSWYQQTPGQGLQFLFEYFSETQRNKGNFPGRFSGRQFSNSRSEMNVSTLELGDSALYLCASSSGTAKETQYFGPGTRLLVL.

This clone occurred a few times. The rearrangement uses TRBV30 and TRBJ1-5, with 7 bases aligning to TRBD1. Germline V gene lookup returns CDR1 GTSNPN and CDR2 SVGIG (reference sequence). V shed 5 bases and J 4 bases; nucleotides not matched to a gene: 8. The CDR3 contains 14 residues. CDR3 DNA: TGTGCCTGGGCCTCGACAGGGCATAATCAGCCCCAGCATTTT. It specifies CAWASTGHNQPQHF.

The chain links TRBV10-3 to TRBJ2-5; D is undetermined. Germline CDR1 reads ENHRY; CDR2 reads SYGVKD. The CDR3 runs to 11 residues. V lost 3 bases and J lost 3, with 2 bases in between. The CDR3 DNA reads as TGTGCCATCAGTGAAGAAGAGACCCAGTACTTC. Its translation: CAISEEETQYF.

This clone turned up a few times. One end of the junction does not line up with germline, which may come from a read error. The chain recombines TRBV5-6 with TRBJ1-5; 8 bases align to TRBD1. The CDR3 length is 19 residues. Per germline, CDR1 SGHDT and CDR2 YYEEEE. The chain's CDR3 is CTSSLGRGTGVYSNQPQHF. For the CDR3, the DNA is TGCACCAGCAGCTTGGGGAGAGGGACAGGAGTGTATAGCAATCAGCCCCAGCATTTT.

This chain joins TRBV11-2 and TRBJ2-7; 12 nucleotides align to TRBD2. There are 15 residues in the CDR3. Germline CDR1 and CDR2: SGHAT and FQNNGV. The junction had 4 bases not matched to a gene; V was cut back by 4 bases and J by 3 bases. The CDR3 sequence is CASSSRLAGDYEQYF. The CDR3 nucleotides are TGTGCCAGCAGCTCAAGACTAGCGGGAGACTACGAGCAGTACTTC.

The chain uses TRBV7-2 and TRBJ1-4, with a tentative D call TRBD1 (5 bases). The CDR3 is made up of 15 amino acids. V lost 5 bases to trimming and J lost 8 bases, with 18 bases between them. Germline values: CDR1 SGHTA, CDR2 FQGNSA. CDR3 in DNA: TGTGCCAGCAGCAAGACACCGACAGCGACCGAAAAACTGTTTTTT. Protein product: CASSKTPTATEKLFF.

This clone was picked up one time. The chain employs TRBV25-1 and TRBJ1-5; the D gene is possibly TRBD1 (6 bases). CDR1 is MGHDK and CDR2 is SYGVNS in the germline V gene. The CDR3 runs to 16 residues. Trimming took 4 bases from V and 1 from J, leaving 14 bases between them. CDR3 sequence reads: CASSVGQKRSNQPQHF. CDR3 coding DNA: TGTGCCAGCAGTGTGGGACAAAAACGCAGCAATCAGCCCCAGCATTTT.

J is TRBJ2-3 and V is TRBV5-3, with 8 bases matching TRBD1. TRBV5-3 is classed as an ORF, of uncertain function. The V gene end was trimmed by 0 bases and the J gene end by 4 bases; junction bases not matched to a gene: 19. The CDR3 is made up of 20 amino acids. The CDR3 sequence is CARSLVGQDPRDRIPDTQYF. In DNA, the CDR3 is TGTGCCAGAAGCTTGGTCGGACAAGACCCTCGGGACAGGATCCCAGATACGCAGTATTTT.

This clone occurred a few times. This sample also contains other DNA sequences that code for the same CDR3. The gene calls are TRBV29-1 and TRBJ2-7, with D tentatively TRBD2 (6 bases). CDR1 is SQVTM and CDR2 is ANQGSEA in the germline V gene. The CDR3 length is 12 residues. Trimming removed 3 bases at V and 3 bases at J, with 9 bases between. This CDR3 reads CSVEEGGYEQYF. CDR3 coding DNA: TGCAGCGTTGAGGAGGGAGGCTACGAGCAGTACTTC.

The chain employs TRBV14 and TRBJ2-5, with TRBD2 matching 11 bases. The assigned J gene may be wrong: the sequence end matches TRBJ2-7 better. This CDR3 region has 14 residues. CDR1 and CDR2 from the germline V gene are SGHDN and FVKESK. In DNA, the CDR3 is TGTGCCAGCACCCTAGCGGGAGGTACTTCCGAGCAGTACTTC. It is translated as CASTLAGGTSEQYF.

This clone was picked up a small number of times. The CDR3 is CASSHKRRAGRNTEAFF. In DNA, the CDR3 is TGCGCCAGCAGTCATAAACGCAGGGCGGGGAGGAACACTGAAGCTTTCTTT. The rearrangement links TRBV23-1 to TRBJ1-1; tentative D call: TRBD1 (5 bases). TRBV23-1 is annotated as an ORF whose role is uncertain. The CDR3 consists of 17 residues. Trimming removed 3 bases from V and 1 base from J, with 18 bases in between.

The V call is TRBV5-4, the J call TRBJ2-3; D uncertain. The CDR3 runs 15 residues. The V end lost 4 bases, the J end lost 0 bases, and 12 bases lay between the germline ends. Germline V gene lookup returns CDR1 SGHNT and CDR2 YYREEE (reference sequence). The CDR3 DNA reads as TGTGCCAGCAGCATCGACGGATCTAGCACAGATACGCAGTATTTT. Translated, it gives CASSIDGSSTDTQYF.